This entry lists 2 T cell receptor beta chains sequenced from one sample in a study of vaccination effects on CD4 cells after COVID-19. The ViraFEST assay expanded antigen-specific CD4+ T cells with viral peptide pools before sequencing. Upon completion of 10 days in culture, CD4+ T cells were isolated. Negative nucleocapsid antibody tests before and after vaccination confirmed no previous SARS-CoV-2 infection. Assay used: immunoSEQ multiplex PCR; TCRdb lists only in-frame clones, some missing. The sample yields 70,000 or so clones, roughly 74% seen once. No antigens are known for them. Sequences were derived from CD4+ T cells from PBMCs cultured with HCoV-NL63 spike peptides, sampled before COVID-19 vaccination. All receptors come from a human donor who received a COVID-19 vaccine.

The rearrangement joins TRBV25-1 to TRBJ2-3, with TRBD1 identical over 7 bases. Trimming cost V 10 bases and J 5 bases; bases outside gene matches: 9. This CDR3 has 13 amino acids. Per germline, CDR1 MGHDK and CDR2 SYGVNS. The CDR3 protein is CATRGIGGDTQYF. The CDR3, as DNA: TGTGCCACCAGGGGGATCGGAGGAGATACGCAGTATTTT.

The chain combines TRBV24-1 with TRBJ1-1; 9 bases map to TRBD1. Germline CDR1 is KGHDR and CDR2 is SFDVKD. This CDR3 comprises 11 residues. Here the CDR3 DNA reads TGTGCGGGAACAGGGGGCGGTGGGGCTTTCTTT. Its protein is CAGTGGGGAFF.